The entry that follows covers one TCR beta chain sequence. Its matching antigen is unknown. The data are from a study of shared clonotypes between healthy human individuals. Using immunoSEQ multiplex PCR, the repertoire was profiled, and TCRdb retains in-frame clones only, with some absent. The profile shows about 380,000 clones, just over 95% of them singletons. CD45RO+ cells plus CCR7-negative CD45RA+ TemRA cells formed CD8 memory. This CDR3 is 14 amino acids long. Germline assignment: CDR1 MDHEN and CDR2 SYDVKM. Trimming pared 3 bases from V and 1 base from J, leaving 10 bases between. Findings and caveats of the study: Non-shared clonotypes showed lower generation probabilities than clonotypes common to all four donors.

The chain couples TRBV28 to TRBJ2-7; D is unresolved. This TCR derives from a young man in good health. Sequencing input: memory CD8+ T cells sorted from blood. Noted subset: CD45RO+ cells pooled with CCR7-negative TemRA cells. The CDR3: CASSLFYGSYEQYF. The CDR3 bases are TGTGCCAGCAGTTTGTTCTACGGTTCCTACGAGCAGTACTTC.